A selection of T cell receptor beta chains follows, all from one sample in a study of OX40 agonist ivuxolimab in advanced cancers. Sequencing was performed with immunoSEQ multiplex PCR; in TCRdb, only in-frame clones are kept and a portion is missing. The table has under 25,000 clones, 84% seen once. The sequencing used CD4+ or CD8+ T cells sorted from blood, collected in a trial of the OX40 agonist ivuxolimab. The receptors shown here come from an adult with an advanced solid tumor such as melanoma, head and neck, liver or kidney cancer. Each CDR3 is given with its conserved first and last residue. Each record gives: J gene, CDR3 length, D gene, clone size, V gene, CDR3 protein, CDR3 DNA. A D gene is named only where the DNA matches it firmly. Only part of the rows carry a size: once, few, many, or a class if the clone is expanded.

TRBJ1-2 | 14 | TRBD1 | NA | TRBV13 | CASSKTGGDYGYTF | TGTGCCAGCAGCAAGACAGGGGGCGACTATGGCTACACCTTC
TRBJ1-1 | 17 | TRBD1 | NA | TRBV5-1 | CASSLEGQGALNTEAFF | TGCGCCAGCAGCTTAGAAGGACAGGGGGCTTTGAACACTGAAGCTTTCTTT
TRBJ2-6 | 13 | NA | NA | TRBV11-2 | CASRNRRANVLTF | TGTGCCAGCAGAAACCGTAGGGCCAACGTCCTGACTTTC
TRBJ1-6 | 15 | NA | NA | TRBV27 | CATRVATLYNSPLHF | TGTGCCACCCGCGTTGCCACCCTTTATAATTCACCCCTCCACTTT
TRBJ1-2 | 14 | NA | NA | TRBV5-1 | CASSLQGGSYGYTF | TGCGCCAGCAGCTTGCAGGGCGGATCCTATGGCTACACCTTC
TRBJ2-1 | 13 | NA | NA | TRBV2 | CASMRSNYNEQFF | TGTGCCAGCATGCGATCCAACTACAATGAGCAGTTCTTC
TRBJ2-7 | 15 | NA | NA | TRBV27 | CASSLDSQGSYEQYF | TGTGCCAGCAGCCTTGACAGTCAAGGTTCCTACGAGCAGTACTTC
TRBJ2-3 | 15 | NA | NA | TRBV2 | CASSATLTSTDTQYF | TGTGCCAGCAGTGCGACACTCACTAGCACAGATACGCAGTATTTT
TRBJ1-1 | 14 | NA | NA | TRBV5-1 | CASSSGTLNTEAFF | TGCGCCAGCAGCTCTGGGACCCTGAACACTGAAGCTTTCTTT
TRBJ1-2 | 16 | NA | once | TRBV6-1 | CASSVKSGIWNYGYTF | TGTGCCAGCAGTGTTAAATCGGGGATATGGAACTATGGCTACACCTTC
TRBJ1-1 | 15 | NA | NA | TRBV6-1 | CASTLSITDNTEAFF | TGTGCCAGCACCCTTTCTATAACGGATAACACTGAAGCTTTCTTT
TRBJ1-1 | 15 | NA | NA | TRBV28 | CASSSSGTPNTEAFF | TGTGCCAGCAGTTCTTCCGGGACACCGAACACTGAAGCTTTCTTT
TRBJ2-5 | 21 | TRBD2 | NA | TRBV6-4 | CASSDSPLAGGPLVGQETQYF | TGTGCCAGCAGTGACTCACCTCTAGCGGGAGGGCCATTGGTCGGCCAAGAGACCCAGTACTTC
TRBJ2-6 | 17 | TRBD1 | NA | TRBV5-4 | CASSWPGQGVGANVLTF | TGTGCCAGCAGCTGGCCGGGACAGGGTGTTGGGGCCAACGTCCTGACTTTC
TRBJ1-1 | 13 | NA | few | TRBV28 | CASSPGWGTEAFF | TGTGCCAGCAGTCCCGGGTGGGGAACTGAAGCTTTCTTT
TRBJ2-7 | 15 | TRBD2 | NA | TRBV5-6 | CASSSLMTSFGEQYF | TGTGCCAGCAGCTCTCTTATGACTAGCTTTGGGGAGCAGTACTTC
TRBJ1-2 | 12 | NA | NA | TRBV9 | CASSKDVRGYTF | TGTGCCAGCAGCAAGGACGTCCGCGGCTACACCTTC
TRBJ1-4 | 17 | NA | NA | TRBV7-9 | CASSLSKTGLSNEKLFF | TGTGCCAGCAGCTTATCGAAAACGGGACTGTCTAATGAAAAACTGTTTTTT
TRBJ2-1 | 14 | TRBD2 | NA | TRBV28 | CASSLSRELDEQFF | TGTGCCAGCAGTTTATCGCGGGAGTTGGATGAGCAGTTCTTC
TRBJ1-3 | 16 | NA | few | TRBV11-2 | CASSPGAAISGNTIYF | TGTGCCAGCAGCCCCGGGGCAGCTATCTCTGGAAACACCATATATTTT
TRBJ2-6 | 14 | NA | NA | TRBV28 | CASSLVTGANVLTF | TGTGCCAGCAGTTTGGTCACTGGGGCCAACGTCCTGACTTTC
TRBJ2-3 | 13 | NA | NA | TRBV7-9 | CASVGTSTDTQYF | TGTGCCAGCGTCGGGACTTCCACAGATACGCAGTATTTT
TRBJ1-4 | 13 | TRBD1 | NA | TRBV2 | CATRTGGPEKLFF | TGTGCCACCCGGACAGGGGGTCCTGAAAAACTGTTTTTT
TRBJ2-7 | 12 | NA | once | TRBV6-1 | CASSGEILRQYF | TGTGCCAGCAGTGGGGAAATCCTTCGACAGTACTTC
TRBJ2-5 | 14 | TRBD2 | NA | TRBV4-2 | CASSQSGRGETQYF | TGTGCCAGCAGCCAAAGCGGGAGGGGAGAGACCCAGTACTTC
TRBJ1-2 | 15 | NA | NA | TRBV11-2 | CASSLAQGWNYGYTF | TGTGCCAGCAGCTTAGCGCAGGGTTGGAACTATGGCTACACCTTC
TRBJ1-2 | 14 | TRBD1 | NA | TRBV6-4 | CASSVGQGAYGYTF | TGTGCCAGCAGTGTCGGACAGGGAGCGTATGGCTACACCTTC
TRBJ2-7 | 13 | NA | NA | TRBV7-8 | CASSLGGYYEQYF | TGTGCCAGCAGCTTAGGGGGCTATTACGAGCAGTACTTC
TRBJ2-2 | 13 | NA | NA | TRBV9 | CASRVGPGGELFF | TGTGCCAGTAGGGTAGGGCCGGGCGGGGAGCTGTTTTTT
TRBJ1-1 | 14 | NA | NA | TRBV9 | CASSVAAQGTEAFF | TGTGCCAGCAGCGTAGCTGCCCAAGGCACTGAAGCTTTCTTT
TRBJ1-2 | 14 | NA | NA | TRBV4-1 | CASSLEKSYYGYTF | TGCGCCAGCAGCCTAGAAAAGTCGTACTATGGCTACACCTTC
TRBJ1-1 | 14 | NA | NA | TRBV6-6 | CATATSGFNTEAFF | TGTGCCACCGCTACTTCGGGGTTCAACACTGAAGCTTTCTTT
TRBJ1-5 | 14 | NA | NA | TRBV6-1 | CASSDGPTNQPQHF | TGTGCCAGCAGTGATGGACCAACGAATCAGCCCCAGCATTTT
TRBJ1-1 | 12 | NA | medium-sized | TRBV5-1 | CASGLGGTEAFF | TGCGCCAGCGGGCTCGGGGGTACTGAAGCTTTCTTT
TRBJ2-1 | 15 | NA | NA | TRBV5-1 | CASRASGETYNEQFF | TGCGCCAGCAGGGCAAGTGGGGAGACCTACAATGAGCAGTTCTTC
TRBJ1-3 | 16 | NA | NA | TRBV6-5 | CASSYSGGQAGNTIYF | TGTGCCAGCAGTTACTCGGGGGGACAAGCTGGAAACACCATATATTTT
TRBJ2-2 | 16 | TRBD2 | NA | TRBV5-1 | CASSSGLADNTGELFF | TGCGCCAGCAGCTCCGGACTAGCGGACAACACCGGGGAGCTGTTTTTT